The 11 T cell receptor beta chains presented below share a single source sample, sequenced in a study of technical replicates of blood from a handful of donors. Method: immunoSEQ multiplex PCR; TCRdb's copy keeps in-frame clones and lacks some. The sample gives 72,000 or so clones, about 94% of which show up once; 0.3% to 0.45% is in the top ten. The sequencing input was T cells isolated from PBMCs. The receptors were sampled from a human donor in good health.

The rearrangement links TRBV27 to TRBJ2-7; the match to TRBD2 covers 9 bases. The CDR3 contains 16 residues. Trimming removed 5 bases from V and 7 bases from J; junction bases left unmatched: 15. Germline lookup yields CDR1 MNHEY and CDR2 SMNVEV (reference sequence). CDR3 nucleotides: TGTGCCAGCAGTAGGCCAGCGGGAGGAAGGTTTTGGGAGCAGTACTTC. Protein: CASSRPAGGRFWEQYF.

The chain couples TRBV6-5 to TRBJ2-5; tentative D call: TRBD2 (6 bases). Looked up from germline, CDR1 is MNHEY and CDR2 is SVGAGI. V dropped 6 bases and J dropped 5 bases, with 13 bases sitting between them. This CDR3 comprises 13 residues. This CDR3 is CASRTPSDETQYF. Here the CDR3 DNA reads TGTGCCAGCAGAACTCCTAGCGATGAGACCCAGTACTTC.

The chain is built from TRBV2 and TRBJ1-5; TRBD1 matches at 7 bases. This CDR3 comprises 15 residues. The junction had 6 bases not matched to a gene; V was cut back by 6 bases and J by 1 base. Germline assignment: CDR1 SNHLY and CDR2 FYNNEI. The chain's CDR3 is CASRSLTGSNQPQHF. The CDR3, as DNA: TGTGCCAGCAGATCCCTGACAGGGAGCAATCAGCCCCAGCATTTT.

This chain connects TRBV7-3 to TRBJ2-1; 9 bases line up with TRBD2. This CDR3 region has 13 residues. Trimming at V came to 3 bases and at J to 6 bases, leaving 0 bases not matched to a gene. Germline-derived CDR1 and CDR2 are SGHTA and FQGTGA. The CDR3 sequence: CASSFSGSNEQFF. CDR3 DNA: TGTGCCAGCAGCTTTAGCGGGAGCAATGAGCAGTTCTTC.

The rearrangement uses TRBV28 and TRBJ2-7; 7 bases match TRBD1. J was trimmed by 3 bases and V by 2 bases; bases with no gene match: 1. Germline CDR1 and CDR2: MDHEN and SYDVKM. The CDR3 has 13 residues. The CDR3 protein is CASSLRTGYEQYF. The CDR3 DNA reads as TGTGCCAGCAGTTTACGGACAGGCTACGAGCAGTACTTC.

The V and J genes are TRBV5-4 and TRBJ2-3, with D possibly TRBD2 on 5 matching bases. The V end lost 4 bases, the J end lost 2 bases, and 17 bases lay between the germline ends. The CDR3 is 16 residues long. Germline V gives CDR1 SGHNT, CDR2 YYREEE (reference sequence). In DNA form, the CDR3 reads TGTGCCAGCAGCCCGACCGGAGCGGTTATCACAGATACGCAGTATTTT. It yields the protein CASSPTGAVITDTQYF.

The rearrangement joins TRBV7-9 to TRBJ1-3, with D tentatively TRBD1 (6 bases). Trimming cost V 5 bases and J 0 bases, with 11 bases left between them. Germline values: CDR1 SEHNR, CDR2 FQNEAQ (reference sequence). The CDR3 has 15 residues. DNA of the CDR3: TGTGCCAGCAGCCCGACAGGATTCTCTGGAAACACCATATATTTT. Protein: CASSPTGFSGNTIYF.

The CDR3 DNA is TGTGCCAGCAGTCTGGGACAGGGAGTCACAGATACGCAGTATTTT. Translation: CASSLGQGVTDTQYF. The chain couples TRBV27 to TRBJ2-3; 9 positions match TRBD1. Germline loops: CDR1 MNHEY, CDR2 SMNVEV (reference sequence). J gave up 2 bases and V 5 bases, and 5 bases lay outside the gene matches. CDR3 length: 15 amino acids.

The chain recombines TRBV4-1 with TRBJ2-7; D gene unclear. This CDR3 is 14 amino acids long. V lost 1 base to trimming and J lost 1 base, with 8 bases between them. Germline loops: CDR1 MGHRA, CDR2 YSYEKL. The chain's CDR3 is CASSQVTGSYEQYF. The CDR3 DNA follows: TGCGCCAGCAGCCAAGTGACGGGTTCCTACGAGCAGTACTTC.

V and J are TRBV28 and TRBJ1-4; 10 nucleotides match TRBD1. Trimming removed 3 bases from V and 10 bases from J; junction bases left unmatched: 8. Germline V gene sequence: CDR1 MDHEN, CDR2 SYDVKM. This CDR3 is built from 15 residues. The CDR3 spells CASSLAGQGVVKLFF. DNA for the CDR3: TGTGCCAGCAGTTTGGCAGGACAGGGGGTCGTAAAACTGTTTTTT.

The rearrangement joins TRBV9 to TRBJ2-2; TRBD2 agrees at 16 bases. Germline V CDR1 and CDR2: SGDLS, YYNGEE. This CDR3 has 19 residues. Losses at the gene ends were 4 bases for V and 6 bases for J; bases not matched to a gene: 12. The CDR3, as DNA: TGTGCCAGCAGCCCCTTGCCGGGACTAGCGGGAGGGAGGGCCGGGGAGCTGTTTTTT. This encodes CASSPLPGLAGGRAGELFF.